Each of the 27 T cell receptor beta chains below was sequenced from the same sample in a study of early T cells in non-severe SARS-CoV-2 infection listed by TCRdb under 2021. To prepare the library, 5' RACE was applied. Sequenced using a NextSeq 500. The public reads were reanalyzed by TCRdb: fastp trimming at Q25, MiXCR alignment, in-frame beta chains only. Under each unique CDR3 protein, matching rows form one entry showing the most common genes and DNA. Within this sample are over 30,000 distinct CDR3 sequences, with 3.5% to 5% of them counted one time only. Together, the top ten hold 5.5% to 6% of the sample. Sample: whole blood. The receptor set was obtained from an adult who was a healthcare worker with PCR-confirmed SARS-CoV-2 infection or an uninfected control (not recorded which).

This clonotype was observed many times. The chain joins TRBV5-1 to TRBJ2-3, with D hard to call. V lost 2 bases to trimming and J lost 6 bases, with 10 bases between them. Germline V CDR1 and CDR2: SGHRS, YFSETQ. The CDR3 contains 13 residues. CDR3 DNA sequence: TGCGCCAGCAGCTTCCGGGTAGCTGATACGCAGTATTTT. Encoded protein: CASSFRVADTQYF.

This clonotype occurred a few times. The gene calls are TRBV12-3 or TRBV12-4 and TRBJ2-7; TRBD2 matches 8 bases. V trimming: 4 bases; J trimming: 1 base; junction bases outside the gene matches: 9. This CDR3 is 16 amino acids long. The CDR3 is CASSSGGAGVSYEQYF. CDR3 in DNA: TGTGCCAGCAGTTCGGGCGGAGCGGGGGTTTCCTACGAGCAGTACTTC.

This clonotype came up many times. The V call is TRBV18, the J call TRBJ2-5; D remains unclear. V was pared by 0 bases and J by 4 bases, with 9 bases between. This CDR3 is 14 amino acids long. The germline CDR1 and CDR2 sequences are KGHSH and LQKENI. CDR3 amino acids: CASSPPIGVETQYF. The CDR3 DNA follows: TGTGCCAGCTCACCACCGATAGGTGTAGAGACCCAGTACTTC.

This clonotype was counted many times. This chain joins TRBV4-1 and TRBJ2-1, with 9 bases that match TRBD2. The junction had 9 bases not matched to a gene; V was cut back by 0 bases and J by 9 bases. This CDR3 has 16 amino acids. CDR1 and CDR2 (germline): MGHRA, YSYEKL. The CDR3 loop is CASSQEVRGLAGEQFF. DNA for the CDR3: TGCGCCAGCAGCCAAGAGGTTCGGGGACTAGCTGGTGAGCAGTTCTTC.

This clonotype was seen once. The chain links TRBV5-5 to TRBJ2-1; no reliable D call. Germline lookup yields CDR1 SGHKS and CDR2 YYEKEE (reference sequence). The CDR3 length is 15 residues. V lost 0 bases and J lost 0, with 7 bases in between. The CDR3 reads CASSLEQSSYNEQFF. The DNA of the CDR3 is TGTGCCAGCAGCTTGGAACAGAGCTCCTACAATGAGCAGTTCTTC. The full variable domain, with the rest looked up from reference TRBV5-5 and TRBJ2-1, is DAGVTQSPTHLIKTRGQQVTLRCSPISGHKSVSWYQQVLGQGPQFIFQYYEKEERGRGNFPDRFSARQFPNYSSELNVNALLLGDSALYLCASSLEQSSYNEQFFGPGTRLTVL.

This clonotype was seen repeatedly, ten times or more. CDR3 protein: CSVGPPGAEAFF. In DNA form, the CDR3 reads TGCAGCGTTGGTCCCCCGGGAGCTGAAGCTTTCTTT. The genes are TRBV29-1 and TRBJ1-1, with D hard to call. V lost 4 bases and J 6 bases, leaving 12 bases between the germline ends. Per germline, CDR1 SQVTM and CDR2 ANQGSEA. CDR3 length: 12 amino acids.

This clonotype showed up many times. The V gene is TRBV5-5, the J gene TRBJ1-6; D not certain. The V end was cut by 5 bases, the J end by 7 bases, with 16 bases between. This CDR3 comprises 15 residues. Germline V CDR1 and CDR2: SGHKS, YYEKEE (reference sequence). The CDR3 bases are TGTGCCAGCAGTCTTGGCGCGGGCAGGAATTCACCCCTCCACTTT. This encodes CASSLGAGRNSPLHF.

This clonotype has ten or more counts. This chain uses TRBV20-1 with TRBJ2-3; 9 nucleotides agree with TRBD2. After removal of 6 bases from V and 7 bases from J, the junction contained 17 bases not matched to a gene. Germline V lookup: CDR1 DFQATT, CDR2 SNEGSKA (reference sequence). This CDR3 has 16 amino acids. CDR3 sequence: CSADYSGGRSWNTQYF. CDR3 nucleotides: TGCAGTGCAGATTATAGCGGGGGCCGCTCGTGGAATACGCAGTATTTT.

This clonotype was seen repeatedly, ten times or more. The chain is built from TRBV20-1 and TRBJ2-1; no clear D gene. Germline CDR1 is DFQATT and CDR2 is SNEGSKA (reference sequence). The CDR3 is made up of 10 amino acids. Trimming took off 3 bases at V and 8 bases at J, with 5 bases between the two ends. CDR3 in DNA: TGCAGTGCTAGCGACCATGAGCAGTTCTTC. Residues: CSASDHEQFF.

This clonotype has a count of ten or more. The V gene is TRBV6-2 or TRBV6-3, the J gene TRBJ2-1, with 9 bases identical to TRBD2. This CDR3 region has 14 residues. The J segment lost 4 bases and the V segment lost 5 bases, leaving 3 bases of the junction unmatched. Germline-derived CDR1 and CDR2 are MNHEY and SVGEGT. The chain's CDR3 is CASSTSGGYNEQFF. The CDR3 DNA is TGTGCCAGCAGTACGAGCGGGGGGTACAATGAGCAGTTCTTC.

This clonotype was detected many times. The chain couples TRBV7-8 to TRBJ2-7; D is perhaps TRBD2 (6 bases). V was clipped by 5 bases and J by 0 bases, with 23 bases between them. This CDR3 comprises 18 residues. Germline values: CDR1 SGHVS, CDR2 FQNEAQ. Written as DNA, the CDR3 is TGTGCCAGCAGCGGACGGACGACTAGGGACCGGAGCTCCTACGAGCAGTACTTC. This gives the protein CASSGRTTRDRSSYEQYF.

This clonotype came up many times. V usage is TRBV20-1 and J usage is TRBJ2-3, with 9 bases that match TRBD2. The CDR3 length is 18 residues. V trimming: 0 bases; J trimming: 6 bases; junction bases outside the gene matches: 16. Germline V gene sequence: CDR1 DFQATT, CDR2 SNEGSKA (reference sequence). The CDR3: CSARDLASGTSPIDTQYF. In DNA form, the CDR3 reads TGCAGTGCTAGAGATCTGGCTAGCGGGACCTCCCCTATTGATACGCAGTATTTT.

This clonotype has ten or more counts. The chain links TRBV20-1 to TRBJ1-5; 8 nucleotides agree with TRBD1. Germline V CDR1 and CDR2: DFQATT, SNEGSKA (reference sequence). This CDR3 is 14 amino acids long. J lost 0 bases, V lost 3 bases, and 1 base had no gene match. The CDR3 DNA follows: TGCAGTGCTAGCAGGGGGCTTAGCAATCAGCCCCAGCATTTT. This codes for CSASRGLSNQPQHF.

This clonotype was counted ten times or more. The chain links TRBV6-2 or TRBV6-3 to TRBJ1-1; no clear D. V was trimmed by 6 bases and J by 1 base, leaving 9 bases between them. This CDR3 spans 13 amino acids. Germline CDR1 and CDR2: MNHEY and SVGEGT. CDR3 sequence reads: CASRDPKNTEAFF. The CDR3 bases are TGTGCCAGCAGGGACCCCAAGAACACTGAAGCTTTCTTT.

This clonotype has ten or more counts. The chain recombines TRBV10-3 with TRBJ2-7; either TRBD1 or TRBD2 may fit D (5 bases each). The CDR3 extends over 13 amino acids. Per the germline V gene, CDR1 is ENHRY and CDR2 is SYGVKD. V lost 6 bases and J 5 bases, leaving 14 bases between the germline ends. CDR3 nucleotides: TGTGCCATCAGGCGAGGGCCAGGGAACGAGCAGTACTTC. It translates to CAIRRGPGNEQYF.

This clonotype was observed many times. This CDR3 reads CASSLQSTDTQYF. For the CDR3, the DNA is TGTGCCAGCAGCTTACAGTCCACAGATACGCAGTATTTT. The genes are TRBV5-6 and TRBJ2-3; unclear D gene. The CDR3 length is 13 residues. V dropped 2 bases and J dropped 2 bases, with 6 bases sitting between them. The germline gives CDR1 SGHDT, CDR2 YYEEEE.

This clonotype was observed many times. The CDR3 spells CASSRLADTQYF. The CDR3 DNA is TGTGCCAGCAGCCGTCTAGCGGATACGCAGTATTTT. The chain carries TRBV12-3 or TRBV12-4 and TRBJ2-3; the D gene is possibly TRBD2 (6 bases). This CDR3 region has 12 residues. The V gene lost 6 bases and the J gene lost 6 bases, with 10 bases spanning the gap.

Ten or more counts support this clonotype. The chain uses TRBV6-6 and TRBJ1-1; a weak D match, TRBD1 (6 bases). Deletions cut 2 bases from V and 3 bases from J, with 13 bases between. The CDR3 spans 15 residues. Germline V gene sequence: CDR1 MNHNY, CDR2 SVGAGI (reference sequence). CDR3 sequence: CASSYVIGGHTEAFF. The CDR3 nucleotides are TGTGCCAGCAGTTACGTAATAGGGGGTCACACTGAAGCTTTCTTT.

In its sample, this clonotype was seen many times. The J gene is TRBJ2-1, the V gene TRBV5-6; D is unclear. The CDR3 extends over 14 amino acids. The germline V gene encodes CDR1 SGHDT and CDR2 YYEEEE. Trimming removed 1 base from V and 8 bases from J, with 13 bases in between. CDR3 sequence (DNA): TGTGCCAGCAGCTTGTTCTCCCGGGTCGATGAGCAGTTCTTC. Its protein product is CASSLFSRVDEQFF.

Many counts were recorded for this clonotype. The V call is TRBV5-5, the J call TRBJ1-3; D unresolved. Looked up from germline, CDR1 is SGHKS and CDR2 is YYEKEE (reference sequence). Trimming pared 4 bases from V and 1 base from J, leaving 15 bases between. The CDR3 is made up of 16 amino acids. CDR3 sequence: CASSQRPTKSGNTIYF. The CDR3 region has the DNA TGTGCCAGCAGCCAAAGACCAACCAAGTCTGGAAACACCATATATTTT.

This clonotype was seen more than once but under ten times. The rearrangement uses TRBV3-1 and TRBJ2-7, with D possibly called TRBD1 or TRBD2 (5 bases each). Trimming pared 3 bases from V and 3 bases from J, leaving 15 bases between. CDR1 is LGHDT, CDR2 YNNKEL, per germline (reference sequence). The CDR3 runs 15 residues. CDR3 sequence: CASSHTGTYIYEQYF. CDR3 in DNA: TGTGCCAGCAGCCACACCGGGACGTACATCTACGAGCAGTACTTC.

This clonotype has a count of ten or more. This chain connects TRBV20-1 to TRBJ1-1; TRBD1 might be the D (6 bases). The CDR3 is made up of 13 amino acids. The germline V gene has CDR1 DFQATT and CDR2 SNEGSKA (reference sequence). V was pared by 3 bases and J by 2 bases, with 10 bases between. CDR3 sequence: CSARGHINTEAFF. CDR3 DNA sequence: TGCAGTGCTAGGGGACATATTAACACTGAAGCTTTCTTT.

This clonotype occurred many times. The chain carries TRBV18 and TRBJ1-4; TRBD1 matches 7 bases. CDR3 size: 15 residues. The ends lost 1 base at V and 8 bases at J; junction bases unmatched: 7. Germline assignment: CDR1 KGHSH and CDR2 LQKENI. DNA for the CDR3: TGTGCCAGCTCACCACAGGAAGGGGGCGAGGAAAAACTGTTTTTT. Its protein is CASSPQEGGEEKLFF.

This clonotype was observed a handful of times. The chain links TRBV6-2 or TRBV6-3 to TRBJ1-6; 7 bases are a match to TRBD1. Trimming cost V 7 bases and J 0 bases; bases outside gene matches: 9. The CDR3 covers 17 residues. Germline CDR1 and CDR2: MNHEY and SVGEGT. In DNA, the CDR3 is TGTGCCAGCACCCTCGACGGGGACAGCTCCTATAATTCACCCCTCCACTTT. Residues: CASTLDGDSSYNSPLHF.

There are many counts of this clonotype. The chain couples TRBV7-9 to TRBJ1-2; D not certain. This CDR3 is 13 amino acids long. Germline V gene lookup returns CDR1 SEHNR and CDR2 FQNEAQ (reference sequence). Trimming removed 5 bases from V and 5 bases from J, with 12 bases in between. CDR3 amino acids: CASSVGRWYGYTF. The CDR3 DNA reads as TGTGCCAGCAGCGTGGGGAGATGGTATGGCTACACCTTC.

This clonotype was counted at least ten times. V usage is TRBV11-2 and J usage is TRBJ2-6; D is uncertain. The germline gives CDR1 SGHAT, CDR2 FQNNGV. This CDR3 is built from 15 residues. The germline V and J ends were trimmed by 5 bases and 0 bases, with 8 bases remaining between them. This chain's CDR3 is CASSRHSSGANVLTF. As DNA, the CDR3 is TGTGCCAGCAGCCGACACAGCTCTGGGGCCAACGTCCTGACTTTC.

This clonotype was detected only a few times. The chain couples TRBV2 to TRBJ1-2, with TRBD1 identical over 10 bases. The length of the CDR3 is 13 residues. From germline, CDR1 is SNHLY and CDR2 FYNNEI. The V segment lost 4 bases and the J segment 6 bases; nucleotides outside the gene matches: 2. For the CDR3, the DNA is TGTGCCAGCAGTGGGGACAGGGGAGATGGCTACACCTTC. This sequence encodes CASSGDRGDGYTF.